These 19 T cell receptor beta chains were all obtained from the same sample, sequenced in a study of T cells after yellow fever vaccination. In TCRdb, the 5' RACE reads were re-called with MiXCR into one record per CDR3 protein. Seen here are a few hundred thousand distinct CDR3 sequences, approximately 6% observed once, and the top ten hold 15%. The input for sequencing was PBMCs, taken 5 days after the yellow fever booster vaccination. The source is a man aged 25 to 40 who received the YFV17D yellow fever vaccine.

In its sample, this clonotype was seen many times. The V call is TRBV4-3, the J call TRBJ2-7; a weak D match, TRBD2 (6 bases). V lost 0 bases and J lost 2, with 20 bases in between. The CDR3 length is 18 residues. Per germline, CDR1 LGHNA and CDR2 YSLEER. This CDR3 reads CASSQDYAGRGIPYEQYF. CDR3 nucleotides: TGCGCCAGCAGCCAAGATTACGCGGGGCGAGGGATTCCCTACGAGCAGTACTTC.

The chain links TRBV20-1 to TRBJ2-7, with D possibly matching TRBD2 (5 bases). Per germline, CDR1 DFQATT and CDR2 SNEGSKA (reference sequence). Between the trimmed V and J ends, which lost 1 base and 5 bases, there was a span of 18 bases. The CDR3 totals 15 residues. This chain's CDR3 is CSARGGETSFHEQYF. CDR3 coding DNA: TGCAGTGCTAGAGGAGGAGAAACTAGTTTCCACGAGCAGTACTTC.

This clonotype has only one observation. The chain joins TRBV30 to TRBJ1-4; tentative D call: TRBD1 (5 bases). V lost 0 bases, J lost 0 bases, and 8 bases lay in between. Germline V gene lookup returns CDR1 GTSNPN and CDR2 SVGIG (reference sequence). This CDR3 has 15 amino acids. The CDR3 DNA is TGTGCCTGGAGTGTAGTGACAGCAACTAATGAAAAACTGTTTTTT. It translates to CAWSVVTATNEKLFF. Using reference TRBV30 and TRBJ1-4 for the parts outside the CDR3, the full variable domain is SQTIHQWPATLVQPVGSPLSLECTVEGTSNPNLYWYRQAAGRGLQLLFYSVGIGQISSEVPQNLSASRPQDRQFILSSKKLLLSDSGFYLCAWSVVTATNEKLFFGSGTQLSVL.

This clonotype was seen ten or more times. J is TRBJ2-7 and V is TRBV7-6; D may match TRBD1 or TRBD2 (6 bases each). Germline CDR1 is SGHVS and CDR2 is FNYEAQ. The CDR3 contains 13 residues. With 4 bases removed from V and 7 bases from J, the gap between germline ends came to 14 bases. In DNA, the CDR3 is TGTGCCAGCAGCTCCCTGACAGGAGGGGAGCAGTACTTC. The encoded protein is CASSSLTGGEQYF.

The chain carries TRBV12-3 or TRBV12-4 and TRBJ2-7; tentatively, D is TRBD1 (6 bases). The CDR3 consists of 17 residues. V lost 7 bases and J lost 3, with 25 bases in between. The DNA for the CDR3 is TGTGCCAGCACCCCCGACAGGTTAGGATCTCGCGGCTACGAGCAGTACTTC. It codes for CASTPDRLGSRGYEQYF.

This chain connects TRBV14 to TRBJ2-1, with D uncertain. CDR1 is SGHDN and CDR2 is FVKESK in the germline V gene. V lost 0 bases and J 6 bases, leaving 6 bases between the germline ends. This CDR3 has 13 amino acids. The CDR3 DNA is TGTGCCAGCAGCCAAGATTTCCCCAATGAGCAGTTCTTC. Its translation: CASSQDFPNEQFF.

There are a few counts of this clonotype. J is TRBJ2-1 and V is TRBV20-1; D is undetermined. CDR1 and CDR2 from the germline V gene are DFQATT and SNEGSKA (reference sequence). V was cut by 4 bases and J by 0 bases, with 16 bases left in between. The CDR3 extends over 16 amino acids. CDR3 bases: TGCAGTGCTAAATACGGAGCGCGTAGCTCCTACAATGAGCAGTTCTTC. This translates into CSAKYGARSSYNEQFF.

The CDR3 spells CASSYRAWATF. In DNA, the CDR3 is TGTGCCAGCAGTTACAGGGCCTGGGCCACCTTC. The chain couples TRBV12-3 or TRBV12-4 to TRBJ1-2; D is possibly TRBD1 (6 bases). Trimming pared 4 bases from V and 13 bases from J, leaving 13 bases between. The CDR3 totals 11 residues.

The chain carries TRBV6-1 and TRBJ2-1; D may be TRBD2 (6 bases). This CDR3 is built from 19 residues. CDR1 MNHNS and CDR2 SASEGT come from the germline V gene. Between the trimmed V and J ends, which lost 6 bases and 0 bases, there was a span of 24 bases. DNA of the CDR3: TGTGCCAGCAGCCTCTCGGCAGTCTCAGGCGGGACCTCCTACAATGAGCAGTTCTTC. This gives the protein CASSLSAVSGGTSYNEQFF.

In this sample, this clonotype turned up many times. The V call is TRBV20-1, the J call TRBJ2-3, with TRBD2 identical over 9 bases. Looked up from germline, CDR1 is DFQATT and CDR2 is SNEGSKA (reference sequence). The junction had 12 bases not matched to a gene; V was cut back by 5 bases and J by 6 bases. The CDR3 sequence is 15 residues long. The CDR3 DNA reads TGCAGTGCTCTCAAGCCCGGGACTAGCAGCGATACGCAGTATTTT. Amino acids: CSALKPGTSSDTQYF.

V is TRBV5-1 and J is TRBJ2-1, with D perhaps being TRBD1 or TRBD2 (5 bases each). Trimming pared 4 bases from V and 5 bases from J, leaving 13 bases between. The CDR3 has 14 amino acids. The germline V gene encodes CDR1 SGHRS and CDR2 YFSETQ. The CDR3 nucleotides read TGCGCCAGCAGCCTAGCCGGGACGGACAATGAGCAGTTCTTC. Translation gives CASSLAGTDNEQFF.

This clonotype was recorded a few times. The chain links TRBV12-3 or TRBV12-4 to TRBJ1-2; no firm D call. The CDR3 contains 14 residues. With 2 bases removed from V and 4 bases from J, the gap between germline ends came to 11 bases. The CDR3 is CASSLLSGSYGYTF. CDR3 coding DNA: TGTGCCAGCAGTTTACTATCGGGTAGCTATGGCTACACCTTC.

This clonotype has more than one count but fewer than ten. V and J are TRBV1 and TRBJ2-7; TRBD1, the table's D call, was not compared with the DNA. TRBV1 is described as a pseudogene. The CDR3 consists of 14 residues. This chain's CDR3 is CTSSQSGRNYEQYF. CDR3 nucleotides: TGCACCAGCAGCCAATCGGGACGAAACTACGAGCAGTACTTC.

This clonotype was counted a few times. Here the CDR3 DNA reads TGTGCCAGCAGCTTGTCACCCGGGTTGGGACAGGGGGCGGATGAGCAGTTCTTC. Translation: CASSLSPGLGQGADEQFF. The V call is TRBV5-6, the J call TRBJ2-1, with TRBD1 matching over 12 bases. This CDR3 comprises 18 residues. The V gene end was trimmed by 1 base and the J gene end by 8 bases; junction bases not matched to a gene: 13. The germline gives CDR1 SGHDT, CDR2 YYEEEE.

The rearrangement uses TRBV27 and TRBJ2-1; 15 bases match TRBD2. The CDR3 has 18 amino acids. Unmatched junction bases numbered 12, after V lost 6 bases and J lost 6 bases. The germline V gene has CDR1 MNHEY and CDR2 SMNVEV (reference sequence). CDR3 protein: CASSPWTSGRASLNEQFF. The CDR3 DNA reads as TGTGCCAGCAGCCCCTGGACTAGCGGGAGGGCCTCGCTCAATGAGCAGTTCTTC.

The V and J genes are TRBV11-2 and TRBJ2-1; TRBD1 matches at 8 bases. Trimming at V came to 6 bases and at J to 9 bases, leaving 10 bases not matched to a gene. The germline V gene encodes CDR1 SGHAT and CDR2 FQNNGV. CDR3 size: 14 residues. The CDR3 is CASRDRGFYGEQFF. CDR3 nucleotides: TGTGCCAGCAGAGACAGGGGATTTTACGGTGAGCAGTTCTTC.

V is TRBV12-3 or TRBV12-4 and J is TRBJ2-3; 12 nucleotides line up with TRBD2. V lost 11 bases to trimming and J lost 3 bases; unmatched junction nucleotides: 18. This CDR3 contains 18 residues. CDR3 DNA sequence: TGTGCCTTCTGTTTTTGGCTAGCGGGAGGGCCAGAAACAGATACGCAGTATTTT. Residues: CAFCFWLAGGPETDTQYF.

This clonotype came up many times. The chain's CDR3 is CASSLSPDRAWANYGYTF. CDR3 nucleotides: TGTGCCAGCAGCTTATCTCCGGACAGGGCATGGGCTAACTATGGCTACACCTTC. The chain couples TRBV11-1 to TRBJ1-2; 8 bases fit TRBD1. The V segment lost 2 bases and the J segment 0 bases; nucleotides outside the gene matches: 11. This CDR3 region has 18 residues. Germline V gene lookup returns CDR1 SGHAT and CDR2 FQDESV (reference sequence).

The chain has TRBV4-1 and TRBJ2-5, with D uncertain. V lost 1 base to trimming and J lost 12 bases, with 18 bases between them. Germline V gene lookup returns CDR1 MGHRA and CDR2 YSYEKL. CDR3 length: 14 amino acids. Here the CDR3 reads CASSQVLKREVKYF. The CDR3 coding sequence is TGCGCCAGCAGCCAAGTACTCAAACGAGAGGTTAAGTACTTC.